The rows below give T cell receptor beta chains drawn from one sample of a study of cytomegalovirus exposure and HLA in healthy donors. Only in-frame clones appear in the TCRdb table, and some are missing; sequencing was by immunoSEQ multiplex PCR. The sample has about 160,000 clones; just under 75% are singletons. The sequencing input was PBMCs. These TCRs come from a woman aged 18-29 years in good health and CMV-seronegative. CDR3s include the opening cysteine and the closing phenylalanine or tryptophan. The D gene is left open where the match is weak. Only part of the rows carry a size: once, few, many, or a class if the clone is expanded.

J gene: TRBJ1-1; clone size: NA; V gene: TRBV4-2; D gene: NA; CDR3 DNA: TGTGCCAGCAGCCAAGGCCTAGATTCATACACTGAAGCTTTCTTT; CDR3 protein: CASSQGLDSYTEAFF
J gene: TRBJ2-1; clone size: NA; V gene: TRBV18; D gene: NA; CDR3 DNA: TGTGCCAGCTCACCAGGTAGGGGAGGAGATGAGCAGTTCTTC; CDR3 protein: CASSPGRGGDEQFF
J gene: TRBJ1-1; clone size: once; V gene: TRBV7-9; D gene: NA; CDR3 DNA: TGTGCCAGCAGGAATGTGGGGGGAATGAACACTGAAGCTTTCTTT; CDR3 protein: CASRNVGGMNTEAFF
J gene: TRBJ1-1; clone size: NA; V gene: TRBV6-5; D gene: NA; CDR3 DNA: TGTGCCAGCAGTGTAGGGAGGGGAGCTTTCTTT; CDR3 protein: CASSVGRGAFF
J gene: TRBJ2-1; clone size: NA; V gene: TRBV7-9; D gene: TRBD2; CDR3 DNA: TGTGCCAGCAGCTTAAAACTAGCGACACAATGGGGGGATGAGCAGTTCTTC; CDR3 protein: CASSLKLATQWGDEQFF
J gene: TRBJ2-5; clone size: NA; V gene: TRBV5-1; D gene: NA; CDR3 DNA: TGCGCCAGCAGCTTGGCATTGGGGAGTGTGGTCCAGTACTTC; CDR3 protein: CASSLALGSVVQYF
J gene: TRBJ2-5; clone size: few; V gene: TRBV7-2; D gene: TRBD1; CDR3 DNA: TGTGCCAGCAGCTTAGCCAGGGGGCGTGAGACCCAGTACTTC; CDR3 protein: CASSLARGRETQYF
J gene: TRBJ1-2; clone size: NA; V gene: TRBV7-2; D gene: TRBD1; CDR3 DNA: TGTGCCAGCAGCTTAGTGGACAGGGGTGACTATGGCTACACCTTC; CDR3 protein: CASSLVDRGDYGYTF
J gene: TRBJ1-2; clone size: NA; V gene: TRBV19; D gene: NA; CDR3 DNA: TGTGCCAGTAGTGCTGAAGACAGGAACTATGGCTACACCTTC; CDR3 protein: CASSAEDRNYGYTF
J gene: TRBJ1-4; clone size: NA; V gene: TRBV25-1; D gene: TRBD1; CDR3 DNA: TGTGCCAGCAGTGCACCTACAGGGGGCAGGTTGTATGAAAAACTGTTTTTT; CDR3 protein: CASSAPTGGRLYEKLFF
J gene: TRBJ1-3; clone size: NA; V gene: TRBV11-2; D gene: NA; CDR3 DNA: TGTGCCAGCAGCTTCAAGGGGGAAAACACCATATATTTT; CDR3 protein: CASSFKGENTIYF
J gene: TRBJ1-3; clone size: NA; V gene: TRBV12-5; D gene: NA; CDR3 DNA: TGTGCTAGTGGTTCTTACAGGGCGTACACCATATATTTT; CDR3 protein: CASGSYRAYTIYF
J gene: TRBJ1-2; clone size: few; V gene: TRBV11-2; D gene: NA; CDR3 DNA: TGTGCCAGCAGCTTAGGTGCTACTGGCTACACCTTC; CDR3 protein: CASSLGATGYTF
J gene: TRBJ1-1; clone size: NA; V gene: TRBV7-9; D gene: NA; CDR3 DNA: TGTGCCAGCAGCGGGGCCTGGGATTCTGAAGCTTTCTTT; CDR3 protein: CASSGAWDSEAFF
J gene: TRBJ1-1; clone size: few; V gene: TRBV2; D gene: NA; CDR3 DNA: TGTGCCAGCAGTGAGGGAGACACTGAAGCTTTCTTT; CDR3 protein: CASSEGDTEAFF
J gene: TRBJ2-2; clone size: NA; V gene: TRBV9; D gene: NA; CDR3 DNA: TGTGCCAGCAGCGTGGGAGGGAACACCGGGGAGCTGTTTTTT; CDR3 protein: CASSVGGNTGELFF
J gene: TRBJ2-7; clone size: NA; V gene: TRBV9; D gene: TRBD1; CDR3 DNA: TGTGCCAGCAGCCCCAGGGGGGGACAGGGGCACGAGCAGTACTTC; CDR3 protein: CASSPRGGQGHEQYF
J gene: TRBJ1-4; clone size: few; V gene: TRBV7-6; D gene: TRBD1; CDR3 DNA: TGTGCCAGCAGCTTGGACAGGGGGCGCGAAAAACTGTTTTTT; CDR3 protein: CASSLDRGREKLFF
J gene: TRBJ2-3; clone size: NA; V gene: TRBV18; D gene: NA; CDR3 DNA: TGTGCCAGCTCACAGGTCTCAGCGGCCACAGATACGCAGTATTTT; CDR3 protein: CASSQVSAATDTQYF
J gene: TRBJ2-7; clone size: NA; V gene: TRBV28; D gene: TRBD1; CDR3 DNA: TGTGCCAGCAGACAGGGGATCTCCTACGAGCAGTACTTC; CDR3 protein: CASRQGISYEQYF
J gene: TRBJ1-1; clone size: NA; V gene: TRBV5-4; D gene: NA; CDR3 DNA: TGTGCCAGCAGCGGAGAAGAGGAGATGAGACCGAACACTGAAGCTTTCTTT; CDR3 protein: CASSGEEEMRPNTEAFF
J gene: TRBJ2-1; clone size: few; V gene: TRBV10-3; D gene: NA; CDR3 DNA: TGTGCCACTAACCGGGGGGCGGGCAATGAGCAGTTCTTC; CDR3 protein: CATNRGAGNEQFF
J gene: TRBJ1-1; clone size: NA; V gene: TRBV13; D gene: NA; CDR3 DNA: TGTGCCAGCAGCTCCTACCAGACAGGATCGAACACTGAAGCTTTCTTT; CDR3 protein: CASSSYQTGSNTEAFF
J gene: TRBJ1-1; clone size: NA; V gene: TRBV7-9; D gene: NA; CDR3 DNA: TGTTCCAGCAGCCAAACGACAGGAGCGAGCACTGAAGCTTTCTTT; CDR3 protein: CSSSQTTGASTEAFF
J gene: TRBJ2-7; clone size: NA; V gene: TRBV7-2; D gene: NA; CDR3 DNA: TGTGCCAGCAGCCCTCCCGGGACAAGATACGAGCAGTACTTC; CDR3 protein: CASSPPGTRYEQYF
J gene: TRBJ1-6; clone size: once; V gene: TRBV28; D gene: NA; CDR3 DNA: TGTGCCAGCAGTTTCCAGTTCCAGAATTCACCCCTCCACTTT; CDR3 protein: CASSFQFQNSPLHF
J gene: TRBJ2-5; clone size: NA; V gene: TRBV4-3; D gene: TRBD2; CDR3 DNA: TGCGCCAGCAGCCTAAGTCCCCCCGGATCGAGCGGGGCCCAAGAGACCCAGTACTTC; CDR3 protein: CASSLSPPGSSGAQETQYF
J gene: TRBJ2-3; clone size: NA; V gene: TRBV9; D gene: NA; CDR3 DNA: TGTGCCAGCAGCCAAAGAGGGGATACGCAGTATTTT; CDR3 protein: CASSQRGDTQYF
J gene: TRBJ2-3; clone size: NA; V gene: TRBV6-5; D gene: TRBD2; CDR3 DNA: TGTGCCAGCAGTAAACCGGGACTAGGAGTAGATACGCAGTATTTT; CDR3 protein: CASSKPGLGVDTQYF
J gene: TRBJ1-2; clone size: few; V gene: TRBV5-1; D gene: TRBD1; CDR3 DNA: TGCGCCAGCAGCTACTCCGGGACAGGGCAAGGCTACACCTTC; CDR3 protein: CASSYSGTGQGYTF
J gene: TRBJ2-5; clone size: NA; V gene: TRBV28; D gene: NA; CDR3 DNA: TGTGCCAGCAAAGAGTCGGAGACCCAGTACTTC; CDR3 protein: CASKESETQYF
J gene: TRBJ1-3; clone size: NA; V gene: TRBV5-4; D gene: NA; CDR3 DNA: TGTGCCAGCAGCGCAGGGCCTGGAAACACCATATATTTT; CDR3 protein: CASSAGPGNTIYF
J gene: TRBJ2-6; clone size: NA; V gene: TRBV4-3; D gene: NA; CDR3 DNA: TGCGCCAGCAGCCAAGAAGCGGGCTCTGGGGCCAACGTCCTGACTTTC; CDR3 protein: CASSQEAGSGANVLTF
J gene: TRBJ1-5; clone size: once; V gene: TRBV7-9; D gene: NA; CDR3 DNA: TGTGCCAGCAGCTACCTGGGGGGGGCCCAGCATTTT; CDR3 protein: CASSYLGGAQHF
J gene: TRBJ2-7; clone size: few; V gene: TRBV28; D gene: NA; CDR3 DNA: TGTGCCAGCACCAGGGGCCGCCCCAGGGCCTACGAGCAGTACTTC; CDR3 protein: CASTRGRPRAYEQYF
J gene: TRBJ1-6; clone size: NA; V gene: TRBV5-5; D gene: TRBD1; CDR3 DNA: TGTGCCAGCAGCCGGGACAGCTATAATTCACCCCTCCACTTT; CDR3 protein: CASSRDSYNSPLHF
J gene: TRBJ2-3; clone size: NA; V gene: TRBV11-2; D gene: TRBD2; CDR3 DNA: TGTGCCAGCGGAAGAGCGGGGGGCACAGATACGCAGTATTTT; CDR3 protein: CASGRAGGTDTQYF
J gene: TRBJ1-2; clone size: NA; V gene: TRBV27; D gene: NA; CDR3 DNA: TGTGCCAGCAGTTTAAGCCCCGGGGGTAAGAGTGGCTACACCTTC; CDR3 protein: CASSLSPGGKSGYTF
J gene: TRBJ2-1; clone size: NA; V gene: TRBV11-3; D gene: TRBD2; CDR3 DNA: TGTGCCAGCGGGAATAGCGGGAGCCAAAAAAGCTCCTACAATGAGCAGTTCTTC; CDR3 protein: CASGNSGSQKSSYNEQFF
J gene: TRBJ1-3; clone size: NA; V gene: TRBV11-3; D gene: NA; CDR3 DNA: TGTGCCAGCAGCTTCTCAACATGGAACACCATATATTTT; CDR3 protein: CASSFSTWNTIYF
J gene: TRBJ2-2; clone size: NA; V gene: TRBV6-5; D gene: TRBD1; CDR3 DNA: TGTGCCAGCAGTTTAACAGGGGGCGCGGGCACCGGGGAGCTGTTTTTT; CDR3 protein: CASSLTGGAGTGELFF
J gene: TRBJ1-2; clone size: NA; V gene: TRBV7-2; D gene: TRBD1; CDR3 DNA: TGTGCCAGCAGCTCACAGACAGGGGGCTATTCCTATGGCTACACCTTC; CDR3 protein: CASSSQTGGYSYGYTF